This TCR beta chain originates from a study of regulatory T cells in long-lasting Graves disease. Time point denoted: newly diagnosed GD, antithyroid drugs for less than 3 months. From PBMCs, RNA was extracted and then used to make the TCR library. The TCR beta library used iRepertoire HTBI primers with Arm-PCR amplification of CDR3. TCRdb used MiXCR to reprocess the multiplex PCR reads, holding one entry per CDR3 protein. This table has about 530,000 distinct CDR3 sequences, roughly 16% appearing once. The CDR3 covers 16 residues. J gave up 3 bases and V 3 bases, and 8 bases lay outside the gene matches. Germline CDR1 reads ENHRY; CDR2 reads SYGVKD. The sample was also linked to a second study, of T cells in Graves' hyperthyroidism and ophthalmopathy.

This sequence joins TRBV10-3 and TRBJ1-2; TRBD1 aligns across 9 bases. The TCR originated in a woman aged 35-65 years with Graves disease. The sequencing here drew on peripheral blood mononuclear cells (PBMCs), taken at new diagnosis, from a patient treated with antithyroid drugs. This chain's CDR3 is CAISDSDRGLDYGYTF. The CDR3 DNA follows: TGTGCCATCAGTGATTCGGACAGGGGTCTTGACTATGGCTACACCTTC.